This TCR beta chain was sequenced for a study of T cells after yellow fever vaccination (dated by TCRdb to 2018 to 2020). For the study in its entirety: Libraries from fractions with low cell numbers were prepared with the SMART-Seq v4 Ultra Low Input RNA kit. To follow T-cell clones before and after both primary and booster YFV17D yellow fever vaccination, bulk TCR alpha and beta repertoires underwent longitudinal sequencing. Two healthy male donors, one aged 18 to 30 and one aged 30 to 40 years, made up the cohort. Blood was collected at multiple timepoints before and after primary and secondary immunization, and bulk PBMC replicates and cell subsets were isolated. Here is what the overall study found, with its caveats: FACS-sorted repertoires could contain abundant contaminating clonotypes from the bulk population, so computational filtering was required. Because the study included only a couple of donors, the extent to which the findings can be generalized is limited. Compared with the primary T-cell response, the secondary T-cell response was weaker but faster, peaking on day 5 rather than day 15. Most clones expanded after primary vaccination were re-detected after the booster (96% of CD4 and about 88% of CD8), suggesting broad memory maintenance. A small share of clonotypes was detected in both CD4 and CD8 compartments, with the overlap likely arising from convergent recombination.

Via the germline V gene (reference sequence), CDR1 is MNHEY and CDR2 SMNVEV. The CDR3 starts with the cysteine, ends with the phenylalanine, and has 15 residues. Only the CDR3 portion is preserved as DNA: 45 bases, with reading frame beginning at the first base. The junction shows trimming of 6 bases on V and 4 bases on J, and the gene matches do not reach 9 bases of it. TCR cDNA was made using 5'RACE template switching, a step that added a universal primer site and unique molecular identifiers. cDNA synthesis was primed from both the TCR alpha and TCR beta constant segments. Library amplification involved two PCR steps, and the second step added sample barcodes and sequencing adapters. Sequencing of the libraries was done on either Illumina HiSeq 2500 (2x100 bp) or NovaSeq (2x150 bp). Per the source publication's procedure: MIGEC handled demultiplexing of reads and collapsing into UMI consensus sequences, while MiXCR performed V(D)J alignment. Clonotypes responding to the vaccine were identified with edgeR on replicate PBMC samples, with the criteria of FDR below 0.01 and a log2 fold change above 5 up to day 15. CD4 or CD8 identity was assigned to each bulk clonotype according to whether the clonotype was present at higher abundance in the sequenced CD4 repertoire or the sequenced CD8 repertoire. TCRdb cleaned the public reads at Q25 with fastp, built clones with MiXCR and kept in-frame beta chains. Under each unique CDR3 protein, matching rows form one entry showing the most common genes and DNA. Here the V and J calls rest on TCRdb's processing, not on the authors' analysis. The sample data list over 100,000 distinct CDR3 sequences, and around 8% of these were observed just once. The ten largest clonotypes hold about 25% of the sample.

This clonotype showed up many times. Its antigen remains unidentified. No quality values exist for individual bases; no much larger clone is one base distant. In light of the paper, this sample's treatment or condition label describes: live attenuated yellow fever vaccine strain. PBMCs were isolated from peripheral blood using a standard Ficoll-Paque protocol. Dynabeads CD4 and CD8 positive selection kits were used to isolate CD4 and CD8 T-cell fractions. RNA was extracted with TriZol from bulk PBMCs, CD4 and CD8 fractions, and dextramer-positive and dextramer-negative fractions. The sequence was obtained from a man between 25 and 39 years old who received the YFV17D yellow fever vaccine. Rearrangement joined TRBV27 to TRBJ1-2, and 9 junctional nucleotides match TRBD1. This sample comprised CD8+ T cells sorted from PBMCs, obtained 45 days after the yellow fever booster vaccination. The nucleotide sequence reads TGTGCCAGCAGATACACAGGGGGCGCGGGCTATGGCTACACCTTC. Its protein is CASRYTGGAGYGYTF.